Below, 32 T cell receptor beta chains from the same sample are listed, as sequenced in a study of cytomegalovirus exposure and HLA in healthy donors. The PCR ran on 60 Vbeta and 13 Jbeta primers. Produced via immunoSEQ multiplex PCR; TCRdb's table is partial and in-frame only. The profile shows some 200,000 clones, about two thirds of them singletons. The sequenced material came from PBMCs. These receptors came from a man between 40 and 49 years old in good health and CMV-seropositive.

A few counts support this clone. The chain combines TRBV21-1 with TRBJ2-7; the table's TRBD2 call for D was not verified on the DNA. TRBV21-1 is reported as a pseudogene. The CDR3 spans 15 residues. The CDR3 nucleotides are TGTGCCAGCAGCAAATTAACGGGGTTCGCCTACGAGCAGTACTTC. Translated: CASSKLTGFAYEQYF.

This clone showed up just a few times. The V and J genes are TRBV19 and TRBJ1-4, with D maybe TRBD1 (6 bases). This CDR3 contains 13 residues. V shed 10 bases and J shed 6 bases, with 15 bases lying between them. Germline-derived CDR1 and CDR2 are LNHDA and SQIVND (reference sequence). The CDR3 loop is CATTDRTYEKLFF. The CDR3 DNA is TGTGCCACCACCGACAGGACGTATGAAAAACTGTTTTTT.

The J gene is TRBJ2-7, the V gene TRBV5-6; 7 nucleotides line up with TRBD2. The CDR3 length is 14 residues. Germline CDR1 reads SGHDT; CDR2 reads YYEEEE. Unmatched junction bases numbered 3, after V lost 0 bases and J lost 3 bases. The CDR3 coding sequence is TGTGCCAGCAGCTTGGTTCGGGGGGTCTACGAGCAGTACTTC. It is translated as CASSLVRGVYEQYF.

The DNA for the CDR3 is TGTGCCAGCAGCTTCTCCCGACAGGGCGGCTATGGCTACACCTTC. This codes for CASSFSRQGGYGYTF. The chain recombines TRBV5-4 with TRBJ1-2; 7 nucleotides agree with TRBD1. Germline-derived CDR1 and CDR2 are SGHNT and YYREEE (reference sequence). CDR3 length: 15 residues. Losses at the gene ends were 2 bases for V and 4 bases for J; bases not matched to a gene: 8.

The CDR3 nucleotides read TGTGCCAGCAGCTTAGGCCCCGATACCGGAGCTTTCTTT. Protein product: CASSLGPDTGAFF. The V call is TRBV7-6, the J call TRBJ1-1; D remains ambiguous. This CDR3 has 13 amino acids. The V end was cut by 1 base, the J end by 10 bases, with 13 bases between. Germline loops: CDR1 SGHVS, CDR2 FNYEAQ.

This chain connects TRBV4-1 to TRBJ2-3; 10 bases line up with TRBD2. V lost 4 bases to trimming and J lost 7 bases; unmatched junction nucleotides: 8. The CDR3 covers 15 residues. CDR1 and CDR2 from the germline V gene are MGHRA and YSYEKL. The CDR3 here is CASSRGVAGGYTQYF. DNA of the CDR3: TGCGCCAGCAGCCGAGGAGTAGCGGGGGGATATACGCAGTATTTT.

This chain connects TRBV29-1 to TRBJ2-5; a weak D match, TRBD2 (5 bases). CDR1 is SQVTM and CDR2 is ANQGSEA in the germline V gene. V was cut by 0 bases and J by 11 bases, with 19 bases left in between. The CDR3 spans 14 residues. The chain's CDR3 is CSVEDSNYGKEQYF. CDR3 in DNA: TGCAGCGTTGAAGACAGCAACTACGGGAAGGAGCAGTACTTC.

The chain combines TRBV27 with TRBJ1-1, with 8 bases lining up with TRBD1. CDR3 length: 14 residues. V trimming: 5 bases; J trimming: 1 base; junction bases outside the gene matches: 3. Germline V gene sequence: CDR1 MNHEY, CDR2 SMNVEV (reference sequence). The DNA for the CDR3 is TGTGCCAGCAGTGGACAGGGTCCGAACACTGAAGCTTTCTTT. Residues: CASSGQGPNTEAFF.

V usage is TRBV7-6 and J usage is TRBJ2-1; D may be TRBD2 (7 bases). V gave up 2 bases and J gave up 7 bases, with 18 bases separating them. This CDR3 is built from 16 residues. The germline gives CDR1 SGHVS, CDR2 FNYEAQ. This CDR3 is CASSLLRGGPENEQFF. CDR3 DNA: TGTGCCAGCAGCTTATTGAGGGGGGGCCCTGAGAATGAGCAGTTCTTC.

The chain recombines TRBV5-8 with TRBJ1-1; D gene unclear. The V end was cut by 0 bases, the J end by 1 base, with 7 bases between. The CDR3 totals 14 residues. CDR1 SGHTS and CDR2 YDEGEE come from the germline V gene. CDR3 amino acids: CASSLAYGNTEAFF. In DNA form, the CDR3 reads TGTGCCAGCAGCTTGGCTTACGGGAACACTGAAGCTTTCTTT.

This clone was counted only a few times. This chain links TRBV6-6 with TRBJ1-5; TRBD1 matches at 8 bases. The CDR3 totals 16 residues. Unmatched junction bases numbered 5, after V lost 4 bases and J lost 0 bases. The germline gives CDR1 MNHNY, CDR2 SVGAGI (reference sequence). As DNA, the CDR3 is TGTGCCAGCAGTTCGAACAGGGGGGATAGCAATCAGCCCCAGCATTTT. This codes for CASSSNRGDSNQPQHF.

The V gene is TRBV7-2, the J gene TRBJ2-5; TRBD2 might be the D (7 bases). This CDR3 contains 15 residues. V was cut by 5 bases and J by 3 bases, with 16 bases left in between. Germline loops: CDR1 SGHTA, CDR2 FQGNSA. The CDR3 spells CASSPPGGPEETQYF. CDR3 DNA sequence: TGTGCCAGCAGCCCCCCCGGGGGGCCTGAAGAGACCCAGTACTTC.

The chain carries TRBV2 and TRBJ2-7, with 9 bases fitting TRBD1. CDR3 length equals 14 residues. The V gene end was trimmed by 8 bases and the J gene end by 2 bases; junction bases not matched to a gene: 7. Germline CDR1 SNHLY, CDR2 FYNNEI. DNA of the CDR3: TGTGCCAGCTCGGGACAGGGTAGCCCCTACGAGCAGTACTTC. This translates into CASSGQGSPYEQYF.

The J gene is TRBJ1-4, the V gene TRBV27; weak D call: TRBD1 (5 bases). The CDR3 spans 15 residues. Per the germline V gene, CDR1 is MNHEY and CDR2 is SMNVEV (reference sequence). V shed 3 bases and J shed 6 bases, with 14 bases lying between them. The CDR3 loop reads CASSFGAGRYEKLFF. The CDR3 DNA reads TGTGCCAGCAGTTTTGGGGCAGGGAGGTATGAAAAACTGTTTTTT.

This clone came up once. The chain couples TRBV28 to TRBJ1-2, with D possibly being TRBD1 (5 bases). V was cut by 4 bases and J by 7 bases, with 16 bases left in between. Per germline, CDR1 MDHEN and CDR2 SYDVKM. The CDR3 runs 14 residues. CDR3 loop: CASSSPGQLIGYTF. The CDR3 DNA follows: TGTGCCAGCAGTTCCCCAGGGCAGCTGATTGGCTACACCTTC.

This clone was counted a few times. The rearrangement uses TRBV6-1 and TRBJ1-1; a weak D match, TRBD1 (5 bases). From germline, CDR1 is MNHNS and CDR2 SASEGT. Trimming shortened V by 4 bases and J by 2 bases, and 8 bases separated the two germline ends. The CDR3 totals 13 residues. The CDR3 sequence is CASSATVNTEAFF. As DNA, the CDR3 is TGTGCCAGCAGTGCGACAGTCAACACTGAAGCTTTCTTT.

The chain carries TRBV28 and TRBJ1-5; D is unclear. Germline V CDR1 and CDR2: MDHEN, SYDVKM. This CDR3 region has 14 residues. V lost 4 bases and J lost 3, with 10 bases in between. The CDR3 here is CASSWQMINQPQHF. The CDR3 DNA follows: TGTGCCAGCAGTTGGCAGATGATCAATCAGCCCCAGCATTTT.

The chain couples TRBV5-3 to TRBJ2-1; 12 bases are a match to TRBD2. TRBV5-3 carries the ORF label, with uncertain function. The CDR3 extends over 18 amino acids. V lost 0 bases and J lost 3; bases outside the gene matches: 7. The CDR3 loop reads CARSLGTSGAHYYNEQFF. The DNA for the CDR3 is TGTGCCAGAAGCTTGGGGACTAGCGGGGCCCACTACTACAATGAGCAGTTCTTC.

In nucleotides, the CDR3 is TGTGCCAGCAGCAAAGTTGGGCAAGGCTTTACCTACGAGCAGTACTTC. It is translated as CASSKVGQGFTYEQYF. The chain employs TRBV21-1 and TRBJ2-7; TRBD1, the table's D call, was not compared with the DNA. TRBV21-1 is a documented pseudogene. The CDR3 covers 16 residues.

V and J are TRBV6-5 and TRBJ2-5, with TRBD2 matching 7 bases. CDR1 is MNHEY, CDR2 SVGAGI, per germline. After removal of 4 bases from V and 5 bases from J, the junction contained 10 bases not matched to a gene. There are 15 residues in the CDR3. The CDR3 coding sequence is TGTGCCAGCAGTTCCAACAGCGGGGCATGGGAGACCCAGTACTTC. Translated: CASSSNSGAWETQYF.

This chain connects TRBV27 to TRBJ1-6, with unresolved D. Germline CDR1 MNHEY, CDR2 SMNVEV (reference sequence). Trimming took off 3 bases at V and 14 bases at J, with 14 bases between the two ends. The CDR3 is 13 residues long. The CDR3 protein is CASSFSSRETLHF. Written as DNA, the CDR3 is TGTGCCAGCAGTTTTAGCTCCCGTGAGACCCTCCACTTT.

This clone appeared a few times. The chain carries TRBV5-4 and TRBJ2-7; D might be TRBD1 (6 bases). Per the germline V gene, CDR1 is SGHNT and CDR2 is YYREEE (reference sequence). The CDR3 is 15 amino acids. Trimming left V 1 base short and J 1 base short, with 12 bases between. CDR3 region: CASSLHTGPSYEQYF. The DNA of the CDR3 is TGTGCCAGCAGCTTGCATACAGGGCCTTCCTACGAGCAGTACTTC.

The J gene is TRBJ2-2, the V gene TRBV5-1; TRBD2 might be the D (6 bases). Germline assignment: CDR1 SGHRS and CDR2 YFSETQ. This CDR3 comprises 15 residues. The V end was cut by 1 base, the J end by 7 bases, with 14 bases between. CDR3 sequence reads: CASSLQTQGGGELFF. The CDR3 DNA reads TGCGCCAGCAGCTTGCAGACCCAGGGAGGCGGGGAGCTGTTTTTT.

The chain joins TRBV5-6 to TRBJ2-7; D may be TRBD1 (5 bases). Germline V lookup: CDR1 SGHDT, CDR2 YYEEEE. Between the trimmed V and J ends, which lost 4 bases and 2 bases, there was a span of 10 bases. CDR3 length: 13 residues. CDR3 sequence reads: CASSLDSTYEQYF. The CDR3 region has the DNA TGTGCCAGCAGCCTCGACAGCACCTACGAGCAGTACTTC.

The V and J genes are TRBV7-9 and TRBJ2-5, with 7 bases that match TRBD2. Germline V CDR1 and CDR2: SEHNR, FQNEAQ (reference sequence). V was clipped by 0 bases and J by 5 bases; unmatched bases: 3. The CDR3 sequence is 14 residues long. The CDR3 coding sequence is TGTGCCAGCAGCTTAGCGGGGGGGTTGGAGACCCAGTACTTC. The encoded protein is CASSLAGGLETQYF.

The V call is TRBV19, the J call TRBJ1-6; D is perhaps TRBD1 (5 bases). The CDR3 is 13 residues long. CDR1 is LNHDA and CDR2 is SQIVND in the germline V gene (reference sequence). The germline V and J ends were trimmed by 4 bases and 10 bases, with 11 bases remaining between them. CDR3 in DNA: TGTGCCAGTAGTACCAACCAGGGATCACCCCTCCACTTT. Its protein product is CASSTNQGSPLHF.

This clone was seen only a few times. V usage is TRBV15 and J usage is TRBJ1-2, with 8 bases that match TRBD1. CDR1 and CDR2 (germline): LNHNV, YYDKDF (reference sequence). Unmatched junction bases numbered 7, after V lost 4 bases and J lost 6 bases. The CDR3 is 14 amino acids. This chain's CDR3 is CATSKGLDRDGYTF. CDR3 in DNA: TGTGCCACCAGCAAAGGGTTGGACAGGGATGGCTACACCTTC. Using reference TRBV15 and TRBJ1-2 for the parts outside the CDR3, the full variable domain is DAMVIQNPRYQVTQFGKPVTLSCSQTLNHNVMYWYQQKSSQAPKLLFHYYDKDFNNEADTPDNFQSRRPNTSFCFLDIRSPGLGDTAMYLCATSKGLDRDGYTFGSGTRLTVV.

V usage is TRBV7-2 and J usage is TRBJ2-3; TRBD1 aligns across 9 bases. CDR1 and CDR2 (germline): SGHTA, FQGNSA. V was pared by 0 bases and J by 4 bases, with 5 bases of the junction left unmatched. There are 16 residues in the CDR3. This CDR3 is CASSLAPTGGADTQYF. The CDR3 nucleotides are TGTGCCAGCAGCTTAGCACCGACAGGGGGAGCAGATACGCAGTATTTT.

The chain carries TRBV28 and TRBJ1-5, with 9 nucleotides matching TRBD1. Germline CDR1 is MDHEN and CDR2 is SYDVKM. The V segment lost 6 bases and the J segment 6 bases; nucleotides outside the gene matches: 6. This CDR3 spans 14 amino acids. The CDR3, as DNA: TGTGCCAGCAGGCCAACAGGGGGCGGTCAGCCCCAGCATTTT. This encodes CASRPTGGGQPQHF.

This clone was seen a single time. This chain uses TRBV5-1 with TRBJ2-3; D is unclear. Germline V CDR1 and CDR2: SGHRS, YFSETQ. The CDR3 is 15 residues long. V lost 0 bases and J 6 bases, leaving 14 bases between the germline ends. This CDR3 is CASSLGSSGADTQYF. CDR3 DNA sequence: TGCGCCAGCAGCTTGGGATCCTCAGGCGCGGATACGCAGTATTTT.

This rearrangement joins TRBV5-8 to TRBJ2-3, with 7 bases lining up with TRBD1. The CDR3 runs to 14 residues. Germline V lookup: CDR1 SGHTS, CDR2 YDEGEE. The J segment lost 2 bases and the V segment lost 4 bases, leaving 4 bases of the junction unmatched. The DNA for the CDR3 is TGTGCCAGCAGCGCGACAGGGTACACAGATACGCAGTATTTT. Encoded protein: CASSATGYTDTQYF.

The chain is built from TRBV9 and TRBJ1-6; no clear D. CDR3 length: 13 amino acids. Trimming removed 1 base from V and 4 bases from J, with 3 bases in between. Germline loops: CDR1 SGDLS, CDR2 YYNGEE. CDR3 DNA sequence: TGTGCCAGCAGCGTACTATATAATTCACCCCTCCACTTT. This encodes CASSVLYNSPLHF.